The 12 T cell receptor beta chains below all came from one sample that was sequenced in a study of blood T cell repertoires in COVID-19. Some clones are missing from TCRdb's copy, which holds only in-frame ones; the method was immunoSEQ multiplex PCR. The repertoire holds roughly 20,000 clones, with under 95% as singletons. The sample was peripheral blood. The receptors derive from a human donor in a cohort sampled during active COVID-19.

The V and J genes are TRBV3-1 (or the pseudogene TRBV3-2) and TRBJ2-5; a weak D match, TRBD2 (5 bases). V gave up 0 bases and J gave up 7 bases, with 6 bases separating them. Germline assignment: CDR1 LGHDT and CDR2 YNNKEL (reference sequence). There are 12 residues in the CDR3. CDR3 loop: CASSQEGGTQYF. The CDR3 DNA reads TGTGCCAGCAGCCAAGAAGGAGGGACCCAGTACTTC.

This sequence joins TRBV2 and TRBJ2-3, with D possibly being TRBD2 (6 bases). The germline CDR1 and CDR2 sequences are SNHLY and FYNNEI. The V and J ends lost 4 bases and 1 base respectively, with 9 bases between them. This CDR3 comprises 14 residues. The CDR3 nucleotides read TGTGCCAGCAGTGGGGACTCGCGCACAGATACGCAGTATTTT. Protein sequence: CASSGDSRTDTQYF.

The CDR3 nucleotides read TGTGCCAGCAGTACAGGGGGCGAGACCCAGTACTTC. Amino acids: CASSTGGETQYF. The chain recombines TRBV2 with TRBJ2-5; TRBD1 agrees at 9 bases. The CDR3 consists of 12 residues. Looked up from germline, CDR1 is SNHLY and CDR2 is FYNNEI. V was clipped by 5 bases and J by 5 bases; unmatched bases: 0.

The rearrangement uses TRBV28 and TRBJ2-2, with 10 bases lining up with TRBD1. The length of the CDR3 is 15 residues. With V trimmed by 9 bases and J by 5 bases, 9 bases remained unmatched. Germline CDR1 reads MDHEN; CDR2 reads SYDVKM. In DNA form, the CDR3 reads TGTGCCAGTTTTCAAGGGGGACAGGGGACCGGGGAGCTGTTTTTT. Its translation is CASFQGGQGTGELFF.

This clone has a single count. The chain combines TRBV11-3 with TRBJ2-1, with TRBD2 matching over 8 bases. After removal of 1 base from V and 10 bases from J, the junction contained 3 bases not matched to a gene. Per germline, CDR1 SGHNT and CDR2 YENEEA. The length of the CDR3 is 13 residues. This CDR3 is CASSLGGGSEQFF. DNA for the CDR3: TGTGCCAGCAGCTTAGGCGGGGGGTCGGAGCAGTTCTTC.

The CDR3 DNA is TGTGCCAGCTATGGGGCCTCCACCCACGAGCAGTACTTC. Encoded protein: CASYGASTHEQYF. The gene calls are TRBV28 and TRBJ2-7, with D tentatively TRBD1 (5 bases). The CDR3 sequence is 13 residues long. Looked up from germline, CDR1 is MDHEN and CDR2 is SYDVKM. Trimming took off 8 bases at V and 5 bases at J, with 16 bases between the two ends.

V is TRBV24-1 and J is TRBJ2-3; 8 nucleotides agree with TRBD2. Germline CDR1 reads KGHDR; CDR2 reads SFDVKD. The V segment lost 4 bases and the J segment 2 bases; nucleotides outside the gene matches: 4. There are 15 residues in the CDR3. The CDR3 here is CATSDGGGHTDTQYF. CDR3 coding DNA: TGTGCCACCAGTGACGGCGGGGGGCACACAGATACGCAGTATTTT.

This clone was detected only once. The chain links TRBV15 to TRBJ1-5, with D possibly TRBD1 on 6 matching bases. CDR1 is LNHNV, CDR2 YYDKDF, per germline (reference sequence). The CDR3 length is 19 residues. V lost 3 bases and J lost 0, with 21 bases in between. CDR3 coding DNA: TGTGCCACCAGCAGGGGAGGAGCAGGGGAGGGTTATAGCAATCAGCCCCAGCATTTT. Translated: CATSRGGAGEGYSNQPQHF. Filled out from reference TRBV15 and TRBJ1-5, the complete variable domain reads DAMVIQNPRYQVTQFGKPVTLSCSQTLNHNVMYWYQQKSSQAPKLLFHYYDKDFNNEADTPDNFQSRRPNTSFCFLDIRSPGLGDTAMYLCATSRGGAGEGYSNQPQHFGDGTRLSIL.

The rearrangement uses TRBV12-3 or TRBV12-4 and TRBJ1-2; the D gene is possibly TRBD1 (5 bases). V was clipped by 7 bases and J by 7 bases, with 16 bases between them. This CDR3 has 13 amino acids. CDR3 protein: CASTHGTGVGYTF. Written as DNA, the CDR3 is TGTGCCAGCACCCATGGTACAGGCGTTGGCTACACCTTC.

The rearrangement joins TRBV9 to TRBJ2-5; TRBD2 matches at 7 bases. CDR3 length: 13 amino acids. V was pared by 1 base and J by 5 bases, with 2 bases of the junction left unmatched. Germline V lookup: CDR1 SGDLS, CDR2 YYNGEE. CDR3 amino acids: CASSVWEGETQYF. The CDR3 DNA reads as TGTGCCAGCAGCGTATGGGAGGGGGAGACCCAGTACTTC.

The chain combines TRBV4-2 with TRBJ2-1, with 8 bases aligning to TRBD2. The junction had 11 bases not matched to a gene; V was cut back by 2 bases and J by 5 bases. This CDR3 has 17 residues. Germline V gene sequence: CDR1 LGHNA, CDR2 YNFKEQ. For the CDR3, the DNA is TGTGCCAGCAGCCAACTCGGGGGGGGCGGACCGGACAATGAGCAGTTCTTC. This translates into CASSQLGGGGPDNEQFF.

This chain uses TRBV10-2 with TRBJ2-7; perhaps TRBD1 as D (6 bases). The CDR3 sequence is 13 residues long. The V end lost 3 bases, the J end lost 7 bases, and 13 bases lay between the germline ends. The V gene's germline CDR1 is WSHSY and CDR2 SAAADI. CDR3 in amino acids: CASSERGSGEQYF. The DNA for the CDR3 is TGCGCCAGCAGTGAAAGGGGGTCTGGGGAGCAGTACTTC.